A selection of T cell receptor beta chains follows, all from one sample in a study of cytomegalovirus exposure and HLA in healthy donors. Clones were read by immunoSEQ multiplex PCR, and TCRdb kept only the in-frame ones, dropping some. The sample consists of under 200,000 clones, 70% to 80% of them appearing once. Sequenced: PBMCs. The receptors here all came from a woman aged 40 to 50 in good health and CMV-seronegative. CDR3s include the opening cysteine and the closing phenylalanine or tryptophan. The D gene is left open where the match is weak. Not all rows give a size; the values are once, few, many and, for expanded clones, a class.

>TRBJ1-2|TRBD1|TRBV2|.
CASSSQGGGYTF
TGTGCCAGCAGTTCTCAGGGGGGCGGCTACACCTTC
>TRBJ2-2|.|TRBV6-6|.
CASTPPQQGPVFF
TGTGCCAGCACCCCTCCCCAACAGGGCCCGGTGTTTTTT
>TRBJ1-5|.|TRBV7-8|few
CASSLVVAAGSNQPQHF
TGTGCCAGCAGCTTAGTGGTCGCGGCAGGGAGCAATCAGCCCCAGCATTTT
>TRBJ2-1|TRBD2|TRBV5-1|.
CASSWVQLAGGYYDEQFF
TGCGCCAGCAGCTGGGTTCAACTAGCGGGGGGGTATTATGATGAGCAGTTCTTC
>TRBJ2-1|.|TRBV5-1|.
CASSLSGGYVKNEQFF
TGCGCCAGCAGCCTTTCGGGGGGCTACGTCAAGAATGAGCAGTTCTTC
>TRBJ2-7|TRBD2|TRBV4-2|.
CASSQGTSGLYEQYF
TGTGCCAGCAGCCAGGGGACTAGCGGGCTCTACGAGCAGTACTTC
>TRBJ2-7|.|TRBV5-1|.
CASSLVGAGVYEQYF
TGCGCCAGCAGCTTGGTGGGCGCCGGGGTCTACGAGCAGTACTTC
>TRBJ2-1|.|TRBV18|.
CASSPETSQFF
TGTGCCAGCTCACCGGAGACTTCACAGTTCTTC
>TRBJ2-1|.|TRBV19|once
CASSMFGSNEQFF
TGTGCCAGTAGTATGTTTGGCAGCAATGAGCAGTTCTTC
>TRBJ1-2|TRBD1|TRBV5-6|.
CASSWGQGMNGYTF
TGTGCCAGCAGCTGGGGACAGGGAATGAATGGCTACACCTTC
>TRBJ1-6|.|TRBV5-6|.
CASSFRREAVSNSPLHF
TGTGCCAGCAGCTTTAGGAGGGAGGCGGTTTCAAATTCACCCCTCCACTTT
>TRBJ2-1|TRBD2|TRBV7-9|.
CASSLVLGGVNEQFF
TGTGCCAGCAGCTTAGTTTTGGGGGGGGTCAATGAGCAGTTCTTC
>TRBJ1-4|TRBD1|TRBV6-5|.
CASSFHHRGGSEKLFF
TGTGCCAGCAGTTTTCACCACAGGGGCGGAAGTGAAAAACTGTTTTTT
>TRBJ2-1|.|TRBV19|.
CASSIGNYNEQFF
TGTGCCAGTAGTATAGGTAACTACAATGAGCAGTTCTTC
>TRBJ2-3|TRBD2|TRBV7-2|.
CASSTGTSRESDTQYF
TGTGCCAGCAGCACTGGGACTAGCAGGGAGTCAGATACGCAGTATTTT
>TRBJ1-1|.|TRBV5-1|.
CASSFGAGTMNTEAFF
TGCGCCAGCAGCTTCGGAGCGGGGACAATGAACACTGAAGCTTTCTTT
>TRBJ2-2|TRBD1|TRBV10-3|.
CAISDLRHRGRGGELFF
TGTGCCATCAGTGACCTAAGACACAGGGGGCGAGGCGGGGAGCTGTTTTTT
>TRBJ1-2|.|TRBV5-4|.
CASSLPGQIGSQTPNYGYTF
TGTGCCAGCAGCTTACCCGGACAAATTGGAAGCCAGACACCTAACTATGGCTACACCTTC
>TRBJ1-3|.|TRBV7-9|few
CASSPNLYELNTIYF
TGTGCCAGCAGCCCCAATTTATACGAACTAAACACCATATATTTT
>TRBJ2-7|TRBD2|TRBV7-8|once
CASSLVGGAGSQVYEQYF
TGTGCCAGCAGCTTAGTCGGGGGAGCGGGATCTCAGGTCTACGAGCAGTACTTC
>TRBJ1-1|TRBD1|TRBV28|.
CASSLNRGRSEAFF
TGTGCCAGCAGTCTCAACAGGGGGCGGTCTGAAGCTTTCTTT
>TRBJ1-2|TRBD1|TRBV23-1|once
CASSQSRDRVFNYGYTF
TGCGCCAGCAGTCAATCGAGGGACAGGGTTTTTAACTATGGCTACACCTTC
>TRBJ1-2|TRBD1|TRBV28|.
CAAQGRYGYTF
TGTGCCGCACAGGGGAGGTATGGCTACACCTTC
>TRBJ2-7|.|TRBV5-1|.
CASNEEGYEQYF
TGCGCCAGCAATGAAGAGGGCTACGAGCAGTACTTC
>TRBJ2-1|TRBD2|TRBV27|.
CASRSSGRPSSYNEQFF
TGTGCCAGCAGGTCTAGCGGGAGGCCGAGCTCCTACAATGAGCAGTTCTTC
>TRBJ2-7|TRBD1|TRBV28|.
CASSLYSLGTVSYEQYF
TGTGCCAGCAGTTTATACTCCCTGGGGACAGTAAGCTACGAGCAGTACTTC
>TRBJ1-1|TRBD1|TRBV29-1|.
CSVTTGEGTEAFF
TGCAGCGTGACGACAGGGGAGGGCACTGAAGCTTTCTTT
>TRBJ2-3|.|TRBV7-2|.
CASSLVLRGSAIDTQYF
TGTGCCAGCAGCTTAGTTCTACGGGGATCGGCCATAGATACGCAGTATTTT
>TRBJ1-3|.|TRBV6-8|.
CASSSLRGSGNTIYF
TGTGCCAGCAGTTCCCTTAGGGGCAGTGGAAACACCATATATTTT
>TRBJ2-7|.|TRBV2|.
CASSETGTTLYEQYF
TGTGCCAGCAGTGAAACCGGGACAACTCTTTACGAGCAGTACTTC
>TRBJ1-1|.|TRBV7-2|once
CASAVGANTEAFF
TGTGCCAGCGCCGTGGGGGCGAACACTGAAGCTTTCTTT
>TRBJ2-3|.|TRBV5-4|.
CASSPGGLTDTQYF
TGTGCCAGCAGCCCTGGCGGACTCACAGATACGCAGTATTTT
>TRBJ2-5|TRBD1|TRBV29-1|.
CSAGQGQETQYF
TGCAGCGCGGGACAGGGTCAAGAGACCCAGTACTTC
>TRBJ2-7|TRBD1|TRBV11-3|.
CASSPRRWTGSSYEQYF
TGTGCCAGCAGCCCACGCCGTTGGACAGGGAGCTCCTACGAGCAGTACTTC
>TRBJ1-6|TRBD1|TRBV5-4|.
CASSPVDRGSSPLHF
TGTGCCAGCAGCCCCGTAGACAGGGGAAGTTCACCCCTCCACTTT
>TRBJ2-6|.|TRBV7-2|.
CASSREVTGANVLTF
TGTGCCAGCAGCAGAGAGGTAACCGGGGCCAACGTCCTGACTTTC
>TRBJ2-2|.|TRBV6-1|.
CASSPTPNTGELFF
TGTGCCAGCAGCCCAACTCCGAACACCGGGGAGCTGTTTTTT
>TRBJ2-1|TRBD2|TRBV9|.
CASSVGTSGGYEQFF
TGTGCCAGCAGCGTTGGGACTAGCGGGGGATATGAGCAGTTCTTC
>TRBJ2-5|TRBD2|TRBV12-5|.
CASGLSSGGKTQYF
TGTGCTAGTGGCCTATCATCCGGGGGGAAGACCCAGTACTTC
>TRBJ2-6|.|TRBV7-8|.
CASSPGQPRSGANVLTF
TGTGCCAGCAGTCCGGGACAACCACGCTCTGGGGCCAACGTCCTGACTTTC